The T cell receptor beta chain described here comes from a study of radiotherapy plus CTLA-4 blockade in lung cancer. Study summary: In around 19% of patients, objective responses were seen; around 31% had disease control.

Germline V CDR1 and CDR2: ENHRY, SYGVKD. The CDR3 runs 17 residues. Trimming stripped 8 bases from V and 0 bases from J, with 20 bases between. Assay used: immunoSEQ multiplex PCR; TCRdb lists only in-frame clones, some missing. The sample consists of tens of thousands of clones, about 87% of them appearing once. The clonotype originates from a human donor with non-small cell lung cancer that progressed on radiotherapy plus ipilimumab. This chain uses TRBV10-3 with TRBJ2-1; D perhaps matches TRBD2 (5 bases). Here the sequenced sample was peripheral blood, taken from a patient treated with radiotherapy plus ipilimumab. For the CDR3, the DNA is TGTGCCATCTCCTCGCCCGTGGCGGGCGGCTCCTACAATGAGCAGTTCTTC. Its translation is CAISSPVAGGSYNEQFF.